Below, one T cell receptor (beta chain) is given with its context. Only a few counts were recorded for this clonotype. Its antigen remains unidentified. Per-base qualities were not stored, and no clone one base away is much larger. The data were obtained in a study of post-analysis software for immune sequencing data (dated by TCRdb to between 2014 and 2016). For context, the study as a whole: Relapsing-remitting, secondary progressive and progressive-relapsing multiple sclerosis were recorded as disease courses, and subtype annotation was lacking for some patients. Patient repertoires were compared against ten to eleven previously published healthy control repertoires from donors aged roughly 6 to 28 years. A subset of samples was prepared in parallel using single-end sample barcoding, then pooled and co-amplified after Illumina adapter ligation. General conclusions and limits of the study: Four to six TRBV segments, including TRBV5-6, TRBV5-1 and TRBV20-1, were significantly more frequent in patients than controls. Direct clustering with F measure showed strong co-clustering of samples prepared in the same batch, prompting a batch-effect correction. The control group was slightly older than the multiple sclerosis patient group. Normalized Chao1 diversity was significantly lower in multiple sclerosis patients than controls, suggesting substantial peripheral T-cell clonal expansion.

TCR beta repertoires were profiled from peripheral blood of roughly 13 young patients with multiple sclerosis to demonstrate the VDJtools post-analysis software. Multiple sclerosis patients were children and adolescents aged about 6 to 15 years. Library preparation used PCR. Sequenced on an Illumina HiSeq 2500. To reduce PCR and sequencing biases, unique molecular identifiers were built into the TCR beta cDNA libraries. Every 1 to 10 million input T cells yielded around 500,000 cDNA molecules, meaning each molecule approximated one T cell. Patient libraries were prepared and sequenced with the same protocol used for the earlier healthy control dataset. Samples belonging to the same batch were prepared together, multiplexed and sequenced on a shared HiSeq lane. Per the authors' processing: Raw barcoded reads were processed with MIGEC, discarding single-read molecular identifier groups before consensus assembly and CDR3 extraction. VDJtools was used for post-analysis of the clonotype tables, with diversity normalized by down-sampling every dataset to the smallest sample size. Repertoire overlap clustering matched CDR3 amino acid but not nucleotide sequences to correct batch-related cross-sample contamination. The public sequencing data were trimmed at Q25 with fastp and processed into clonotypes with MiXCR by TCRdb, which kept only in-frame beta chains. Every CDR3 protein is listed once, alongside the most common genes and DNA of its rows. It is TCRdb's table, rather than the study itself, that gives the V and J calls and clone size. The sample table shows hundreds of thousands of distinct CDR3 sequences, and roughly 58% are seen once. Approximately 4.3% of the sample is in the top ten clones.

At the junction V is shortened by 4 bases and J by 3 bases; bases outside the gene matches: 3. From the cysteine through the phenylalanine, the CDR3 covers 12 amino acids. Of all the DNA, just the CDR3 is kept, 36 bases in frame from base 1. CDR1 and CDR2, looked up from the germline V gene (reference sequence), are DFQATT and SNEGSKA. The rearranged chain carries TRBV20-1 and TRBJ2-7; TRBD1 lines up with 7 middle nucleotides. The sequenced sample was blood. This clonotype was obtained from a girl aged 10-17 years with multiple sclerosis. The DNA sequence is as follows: TGCAGTGCTATACAGGGGTTCTACGAGCAGTACTTC. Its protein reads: CSAIQGFYEQYF.